This TCR beta chain emerged from a study of T cells in Graves' hyperthyroidism and ophthalmopathy. Overall study context: Before treatment of any kind, peripheral blood was taken at initial diagnosis.

From RNA transcripts, TCR beta CDR3 regions were amplified. TCR CDR3 regions were first amplified by RT-PCR with HTBI primers. TCRdb used MiXCR to reprocess the multiplex PCR reads, holding one entry per CDR3 protein. The sample has 350,000 to 400,000 distinct CDR3 sequences, roughly 20% seen once. This clonotype was seen a few times. What it binds is not known. Lactation, pregnancy, other autoimmune disease or uncontrolled infection led to exclusion of patients. Thyroid ultrasound, orbital computed tomography, clinical symptoms, and serum thyroxine and TRAb underpinned diagnoses. Overall study findings and caveats: A model of 13 V-J pairs discriminated ophthalmopathy from stable hyperthyroidism.

V gave up 3 bases and J gave up 4 bases, with 22 bases separating them. The V gene's germline CDR1 is DFQATT and CDR2 SNEGSKA (reference sequence). The CDR3 extends over 17 amino acids. The receptor was isolated from a young man with Graves' ophthalmopathy. V gene TRBV20-1 combines with J gene TRBJ1-3; a possible D gene is TRBD1 (5 bases). The sample was blood. In nucleotides, the CDR3 is TGCAGTGCTAGTAAAGGCTCGGGAGGGGCGCGGGGAAACACCATATATTTT. This encodes CSASKGSGGARGNTIYF.